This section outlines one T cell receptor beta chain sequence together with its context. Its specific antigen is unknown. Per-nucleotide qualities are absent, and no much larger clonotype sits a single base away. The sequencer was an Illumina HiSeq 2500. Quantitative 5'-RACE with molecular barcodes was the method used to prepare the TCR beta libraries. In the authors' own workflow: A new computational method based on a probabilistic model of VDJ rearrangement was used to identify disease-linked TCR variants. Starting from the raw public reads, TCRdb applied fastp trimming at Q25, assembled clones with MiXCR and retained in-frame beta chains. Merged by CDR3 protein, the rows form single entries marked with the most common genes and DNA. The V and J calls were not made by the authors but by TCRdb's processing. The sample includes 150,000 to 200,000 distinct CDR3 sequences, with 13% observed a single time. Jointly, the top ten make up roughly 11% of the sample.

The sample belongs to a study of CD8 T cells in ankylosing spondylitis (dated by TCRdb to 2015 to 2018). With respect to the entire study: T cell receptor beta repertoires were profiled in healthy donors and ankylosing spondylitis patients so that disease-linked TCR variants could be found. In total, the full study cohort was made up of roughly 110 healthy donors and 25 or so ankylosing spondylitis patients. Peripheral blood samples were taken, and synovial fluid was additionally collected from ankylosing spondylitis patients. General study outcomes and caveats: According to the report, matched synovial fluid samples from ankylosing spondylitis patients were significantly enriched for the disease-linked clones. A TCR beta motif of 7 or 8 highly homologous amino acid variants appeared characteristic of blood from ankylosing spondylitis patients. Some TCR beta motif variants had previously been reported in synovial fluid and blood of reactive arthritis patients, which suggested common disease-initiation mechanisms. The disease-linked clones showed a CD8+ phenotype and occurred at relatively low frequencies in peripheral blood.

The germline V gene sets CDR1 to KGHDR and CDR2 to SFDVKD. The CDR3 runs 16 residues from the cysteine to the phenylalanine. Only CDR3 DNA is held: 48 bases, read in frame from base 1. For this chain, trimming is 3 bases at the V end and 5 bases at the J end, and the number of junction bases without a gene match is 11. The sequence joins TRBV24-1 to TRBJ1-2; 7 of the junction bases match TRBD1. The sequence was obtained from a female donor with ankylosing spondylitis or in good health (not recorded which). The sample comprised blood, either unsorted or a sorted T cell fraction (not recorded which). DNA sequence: TGTGCCACCAGTGATAGCTTTGAGACAGGGAGATATGGCTACACCTTC. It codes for CATSDSFETGRYGYTF.